This is a list of T cell receptor beta chains from one sample in a study of blood T cell repertoires in COVID-19. TCRdb's table, derived via immunoSEQ multiplex PCR, lists solely in-frame clones and lacks some. Among a few hundred thousand clones listed, roughly 90% were seen once. The material sequenced was PBMCs or T cells enriched from blood (not recorded which). These receptors came from a woman aged 40 to 50 who had been exposed to COVID-19. CDR3s include the opening cysteine and the closing phenylalanine or tryptophan. A D gene is named only where the DNA matches it firmly. Where a row states a size, it is once, few, many or the class of an expanded clone; other rows omit it.

J: TRBJ2-6
size: .
V: TRBV7-3
D: TRBD1
CDR3: CASSLQTGTGANVLTF
DNA: TGTGCCAGCAGCTTACAGACAGGGACTGGGGCCAACGTCCTGACTTTC

J: TRBJ2-3
size: .
V: TRBV9
D: TRBD2
CDR3: CASSVALAGPTDTQYF
DNA: TGTGCCAGCAGCGTAGCTTTAGCGGGCCCCACAGATACGCAGTATTTT

J: TRBJ2-1
size: .
V: TRBV7-8
D: .
CDR3: CASRLRRGLYNEQFF
DNA: TGTGCCAGCAGATTAAGGCGGGGACTCTACAATGAGCAGTTCTTC

J: TRBJ2-2
size: .
V: TRBV19
D: .
CDR3: CASRGGVGELFF
DNA: TGTGCCAGTAGAGGGGGGGTCGGGGAGCTGTTTTTT

J: TRBJ2-1
size: .
V: TRBV12-3/TRBV12-4
D: TRBD2
CDR3: CASSPRGRGEQFF
DNA: TGTGCCAGCAGTCCCCGGGGGAGGGGTGAGCAGTTCTTC

J: TRBJ1-1
size: .
V: TRBV2
D: .
CDR3: CASSGSIRVVSTEAFF
DNA: TGTGCCAGCAGTGGATCGATCAGGGTCGTTAGCACTGAAGCTTTCTTT

J: TRBJ1-5
size: .
V: TRBV19
D: .
CDR3: CASRVSGYNQPQHF
DNA: TGTGCCAGTAGAGTCTCGGGATACAATCAGCCCCAGCATTTT

J: TRBJ1-3
size: .
V: TRBV19
D: .
CDR3: CASTRGTGNTIYF
DNA: TGTGCCAGCACTAGGGGGACCGGAAACACCATATATTTT

J: TRBJ1-1
size: .
V: TRBV18
D: TRBD1
CDR3: CASSHDRGTDTEAFF
DNA: TGTGCCAGCTCCCACGACAGGGGGACGGACACTGAAGCTTTCTTT

J: TRBJ2-2
size: .
V: TRBV5-1
D: TRBD2
CDR3: CASQGTSGNMNTGELFF
DNA: TGCGCCAGTCAGGGGACTAGCGGGAATATGAACACCGGGGAGCTGTTTTTT

J: TRBJ2-6
size: .
V: TRBV12-5
D: TRBD1
CDR3: CASGLIPGQGTGANVLTF
DNA: TGTGCTAGTGGTTTGATCCCGGGACAGGGGACTGGGGCCAACGTCCTGACTTTC

J: TRBJ2-1
size: .
V: TRBV5-1
D: TRBD2
CDR3: CASSLLLAGGYNEQFF
DNA: TGCGCCAGCAGCCTACTGCTTGCGGGAGGTTACAATGAGCAGTTCTTC

J: TRBJ1-1
size: .
V: TRBV27
D: .
CDR3: CASSSTIARGTEAFF
DNA: TGTGCCAGCAGTTCAACAATTGCCCGTGGCACTGAAGCTTTCTTT

J: TRBJ1-5
size: .
V: TRBV6-1
D: .
CDR3: CASSEAGGLSNQPQHF
DNA: TGTGCCAGCAGTGAAGCGGGGGGTCTTAGCAATCAGCCCCAGCATTTT

J: TRBJ2-1
size: .
V: TRBV5-4
D: TRBD1
CDR3: CASSPRTGERNEQFF
DNA: TGTGCCAGCAGCCCGCGGACAGGGGAGAGGAATGAGCAGTTCTTC

J: TRBJ1-1
size: .
V: TRBV25-1
D: TRBD1
CDR3: CACRGTGGYTEAFF
DNA: TGTGCCTGTCGTGGGACAGGGGGGTACACTGAAGCTTTCTTT

J: TRBJ1-1
size: .
V: TRBV30
D: .
CDR3: CAWSVQVGAGVTEAFF
DNA: TGTGCCTGGAGTGTACAAGTGGGGGCAGGTGTCACTGAAGCTTTCTTT

J: TRBJ2-3
size: .
V: TRBV5-6
D: .
CDR3: CASSRAGTDTQYF
DNA: TGTGCCAGCAGCCGAGCGGGCACAGATACGCAGTATTTT

J: TRBJ1-6
size: .
V: TRBV6-2/TRBV6-3
D: .
CDR3: CASSSTGTTYSPLHF
DNA: TGTGCCAGCAGTTCAACCGGGACTACGTATTCACCCCTCCACTTT

J: TRBJ2-2
size: .
V: TRBV3-1/TRBV3-2
D: .
CDR3: CASSQMVGTGELFF
DNA: TGTGCCAGCAGCCAGATGGTCGGCACCGGGGAGCTGTTTTTT

J: TRBJ1-5
size: .
V: TRBV5-1
D: .
CDR3: CASSFDGGGQPQHF
DNA: TGCGCCAGCAGCTTTGACGGCGGGGGTCAGCCCCAGCATTTT

J: TRBJ1-4
size: .
V: TRBV6-5
D: .
CDR3: CASREDSSTNEKLFF
DNA: TGTGCCAGCAGGGAGGACAGTTCAACTAATGAAAAACTGTTTTTT

J: TRBJ1-3
size: .
V: TRBV30
D: TRBD1
CDR3: CAWNKPRGPGNTIYF
DNA: TGTGCCTGGAATAAGCCCAGGGGGCCTGGAAACACCATATATTTT

J: TRBJ1-6
size: .
V: TRBV13
D: TRBD1
CDR3: CASSLGGTGILSSPLHF
DNA: TGTGCCAGCAGCTTAGGCGGGACAGGGATTCTTAGTTCACCCCTCCACTTT

J: TRBJ1-1
size: .
V: TRBV12-3/TRBV12-4
D: TRBD1
CDR3: CASSLGTGAVAFF
DNA: TGTGCCAGCAGTTTAGGGACAGGTGCTGTGGCTTTCTTT

J: TRBJ1-1
size: .
V: TRBV2
D: .
CDR3: CASSDILNTEAFF
DNA: TGTGCCAGCAGTGATATTCTGAACACTGAAGCTTTCTTT

J: TRBJ1-2
size: .
V: TRBV3-1/TRBV3-2
D: TRBD1
CDR3: CASSQLNRDRGYGYTF
DNA: TGTGCCAGCAGCCAATTGAACCGGGACAGGGGCTATGGCTACACCTTC

J: TRBJ1-4
size: .
V: TRBV4-2
D: .
CDR3: CASSQVTGEKLFF
DNA: TGTGCCAGCAGCCAAGTTACGGGGGAAAAACTGTTTTTT

J: TRBJ1-4
size: .
V: TRBV21-1
D: .
CDR3: CARDGQGRANEKLFF
DNA: TGTGCCAGGGACGGTCAGGGCAGAGCTAATGAAAAACTGTTTTTT

J: TRBJ1-1
size: .
V: TRBV5-1
D: .
CDR3: CASSQFRVTEAFF
DNA: TGCGCCAGCAGCCAGTTCAGGGTCACTGAAGCTTTCTTT

J: TRBJ2-7
size: once
V: TRBV18
D: TRBD1
CDR3: CASSPLTPGTGPYEQYF
DNA: TGTGCCAGCTCACCACTCACGCCCGGGACAGGACCCTACGAGCAGTACTTC

J: TRBJ2-2
size: .
V: TRBV11-3
D: .
CDR3: CASSPVTEAGELFF
DNA: TGTGCCAGCAGCCCCGTGACGGAGGCCGGGGAGCTGTTTTTT

J: TRBJ2-2
size: .
V: TRBV5-1
D: .
CDR3: CASSLGTVAGELFF
DNA: TGCGCCAGCAGCTTGGGGACAGTCGCCGGGGAGCTGTTTTTT

J: TRBJ2-7
size: .
V: TRBV6-6
D: .
CDR3: CASSLTDYYEQYF
DNA: TGTGCCAGCAGTCTGACAGATTACTACGAGCAGTACTTC

J: TRBJ1-4
size: .
V: TRBV30
D: .
CDR3: CATKTRRGEKLFF
DNA: TGTGCCACGAAGACACGACGGGGTGAAAAACTGTTTTTT

J: TRBJ1-1
size: .
V: TRBV3-1/TRBV3-2
D: .
CDR3: CASSYSGGTEAFF
DNA: TGTGCCAGCAGCTATAGCGGGGGCACTGAAGCTTTCTTT

J: TRBJ2-5
size: .
V: TRBV27
D: TRBD2
CDR3: CASSPLFIGGAETQYF
DNA: TGTGCCAGCAGTCCCCTTTTTATCGGGGGGGCCGAGACCCAGTACTTC

J: TRBJ2-2
size: .
V: TRBV5-1
D: .
CDR3: CASSLEAGANPYTGELFF
DNA: TGCGCCAGCAGCTTGGAGGCCGGAGCGAACCCTTACACCGGGGAGCTGTTTTTT

J: TRBJ2-3
size: .
V: TRBV2
D: TRBD2
CDR3: CASSDRASGTDTQYF
DNA: TGTGCCAGCAGTGATCGGGCTAGCGGGACAGATACGCAGTATTTT

J: TRBJ1-2
size: .
V: TRBV15
D: TRBD1
CDR3: CATSSRLWTGGSGYTF
DNA: TGTGCCACCAGCAGCCGACTTTGGACAGGGGGCTCTGGCTACACCTTC

J: TRBJ1-2
size: .
V: TRBV19
D: TRBD1
CDR3: CASTRAGTDYGYTF
DNA: TGTGCCAGTACTCGGGCCGGGACAGACTATGGCTACACCTTC

J: TRBJ2-3
size: .
V: TRBV4-2
D: TRBD2
CDR3: CASSRNPGTTNTDTQYF
DNA: TGTGCCAGCAGCCGTAACCCCGGGACTACTAACACAGATACGCAGTATTTT

J: TRBJ1-1
size: .
V: TRBV15
D: .
CDR3: CATSMGARGNLAEAFF
DNA: TGTGCCACCAGCATGGGGGCCAGGGGTAATTTGGCTGAAGCTTTCTTT

J: TRBJ1-1
size: .
V: TRBV5-6
D: .
CDR3: CASSFLTEAFF
DNA: TGTGCCAGCAGCTTTCTCACTGAAGCTTTCTTT

J: TRBJ1-6
size: .
V: TRBV5-1
D: .
CDR3: CASSLTPPDGGLNNSPLHF
DNA: TGCGCCAGCAGCTTAACCCCCCCGGACGGGGGACTTAATAATTCACCCCTCCACTTT

J: TRBJ1-1
size: .
V: TRBV9
D: .
CDR3: CASSPGDIGGRQQNTEAFF
DNA: TGTGCCAGCAGCCCAGGAGATATCGGGGGGCGTCAGCAGAACACTGAAGCTTTCTTT

J: TRBJ2-2
size: .
V: TRBV3-1/TRBV3-2
D: TRBD2
CDR3: CASSQGLAGGGNTGELFF
DNA: TGTGCCAGCAGCCAAGGACTAGCGGGAGGGGGGAACACCGGGGAGCTGTTTTTT